Below, 18 T cell receptor beta chains from the same sample are listed, as sequenced in a study of shared clonotypes between healthy human individuals. Sequenced by immunoSEQ multiplex PCR; TCRdb stores in-frame clones only, minus some. The sample contains roughly 2,000,000 clones, about 94% of which appear only once. Naive-designated CD8 cells lacked CD45RO, were positively enriched for CCR7, and omitted terminally differentiated effector memory CD45RA+ cells. Sequencing used naive CD8+ T cells from PBMCs. The receptor source for this set is a man between 18 and 29 years old in good health. Some clones in this sample may be carry-over from other donors' samples.

V is TRBV7-8 and J is TRBJ2-7; TRBD2 matches at 7 bases. Looked up from germline, CDR1 is SGHVS and CDR2 is FQNEAQ. Unmatched junction bases numbered 15, after V lost 4 bases and J lost 3 bases. There are 17 residues in the CDR3. This CDR3 is CASSSHIAGSVGYEQYF. CDR3 nucleotides: TGTGCCAGCAGCTCCCATATAGCGGGCAGTGTTGGCTACGAGCAGTACTTC.

V is TRBV28 and J is TRBJ2-2; 11 bases are shared with TRBD2. Germline lookup yields CDR1 MDHEN and CDR2 SYDVKM. This CDR3 comprises 20 residues. Unmatched junction bases numbered 16, after V lost 2 bases and J lost 5 bases. As DNA, the CDR3 is TGTGCCAGCAGTTTAAGTATAAGTAGCGGGAGGGCGCGACAAACCGGGGAGCTGTTTTTT. Its translation is CASSLSISSGRARQTGELFF.

V and J are TRBV15 and TRBJ1-1, with D unresolved. The CDR3 sequence is 15 residues long. V gave up 0 bases and J gave up 3 bases, with 11 bases separating them. Germline V lookup: CDR1 LNHNV, CDR2 YYDKDF (reference sequence). The CDR3 spells CATSRDWRRDTEAFF. CDR3 DNA: TGTGCCACCAGCAGAGATTGGCGGCGGGACACTGAAGCTTTCTTT. The variable domain in full, with the rest retrieved from reference TRBV15 and TRBJ1-1, is DAMVIQNPRYQVTQFGKPVTLSCSQTLNHNVMYWYQQKSSQAPKLLFHYYDKDFNNEADTPDNFQSRRPNTSFCFLDIRSPGLGDTAMYLCATSRDWRRDTEAFFGQGTRLTVV.

V usage is TRBV7-6 and J usage is TRBJ1-4; a weak D match, TRBD1 (5 bases). Germline lookup yields CDR1 SGHVS and CDR2 FNYEAQ. CDR3 length equals 15 residues. Trimming stripped 5 bases from V and 2 bases from J, with 12 bases between. The DNA of the CDR3 is TGTGCCAGCAGCCCAACCAGGGCCACTAATGAAAAACTGTTTTTT. Protein product: CASSPTRATNEKLFF.

This sequence joins TRBV28 and TRBJ1-3; weak D call: TRBD1 (5 bases). CDR1 is MDHEN and CDR2 is SYDVKM in the germline V gene. The CDR3 has 17 amino acids. Trimming cost V 3 bases and J 0 bases, with 15 bases left between them. DNA of the CDR3: TGTGCCAGCAGTTTTTTCCCCCGGGGGTCCTCTGGAAACACCATATATTTT. This gives the protein CASSFFPRGSSGNTIYF.

The chain couples TRBV27 to TRBJ2-7; the D gene is possibly TRBD2 (5 bases). CDR1 is MNHEY, CDR2 SMNVEV, per germline (reference sequence). Deletions cut 3 bases from V and 4 bases from J, with 10 bases between. The CDR3 runs 13 residues. Here the CDR3 DNA reads TGTGCCAGCAGTTTCGGGAAACCTTACGAGCAGTACTTC. Its protein product is CASSFGKPYEQYF.

CDR3 residues: CASSPRLIQETQYF. CDR3 DNA: TGTGCCAGTAGTCCCCGGCTCATCCAAGAGACCCAGTACTTC. This chain joins TRBV19 and TRBJ2-5; D not resolved. V lost 5 bases, J lost 1 base, and 11 bases lay in between. From germline, CDR1 is LNHDA and CDR2 SQIVND (reference sequence). CDR3 length equals 14 residues.

The rearrangement uses TRBV2 and TRBJ2-1, with D unresolved. The CDR3 is made up of 16 amino acids. Germline assignment: CDR1 SNHLY and CDR2 FYNNEI. Trimming removed 4 bases at V and 5 bases at J, with 18 bases between. The CDR3 DNA follows: TGTGCCAGCAGTGTGTTGTTTCACAATACCAACAATGAGCAGTTCTTC. It yields the protein CASSVLFHNTNNEQFF.

The chain joins TRBV29-1 to TRBJ1-6; 9 nucleotides line up with TRBD1. There are 13 residues in the CDR3. Losses at the gene ends were 7 bases for V and 8 bases for J; bases not matched to a gene: 6. Germline V gene sequence: CDR1 SQVTM, CDR2 ANQGSEA. Here the CDR3 reads CSARTGADSPLHF. The DNA for the CDR3 is TGCAGCGCCAGGACAGGGGCGGATTCACCCCTCCACTTT.

CDR3 bases: TGTGCCAGCAGTGTTTTTGACGGGGAAAGGTCCTACGAGCAGTACTTC. Encoded protein: CASSVFDGERSYEQYF. The V call is TRBV2, the J call TRBJ2-7; D perhaps matches TRBD2 (5 bases). The CDR3 sequence is 16 residues long. Trimming left V 4 bases short and J 1 base short, with 17 bases between. Germline CDR1 SNHLY, CDR2 FYNNEI.

V usage is TRBV4-1 and J usage is TRBJ1-1; D gene uncertain. The CDR3 has 15 amino acids. Germline lookup yields CDR1 MGHRA and CDR2 YSYEKL. V gave up 0 bases and J gave up 4 bases, with 12 bases separating them. The CDR3 region has the DNA TGCGCCAGCAGCCAAGATGTTTATTGGGCCACTGAAGCTTTCTTT. Its protein product is CASSQDVYWATEAFF.

The chain has TRBV10-3 and TRBJ2-1, with D possibly TRBD2 on 5 matching bases. CDR1 and CDR2 (germline): ENHRY, SYGVKD. The CDR3 loop spans 17 amino acids. Trimming took 2 bases from V and 5 from J, leaving 19 bases between them. The CDR3 sequence: CAISEDLAKLANNEQFF. CDR3 nucleotide sequence: TGTGCCATCAGTGAGGACTTAGCGAAACTCGCAAACAATGAGCAGTTCTTC.

This clone was counted once. This chain uses TRBV5-1 with TRBJ1-4; D remains unclear. The CDR3 length is 14 residues. Trimming cost V 8 bases and J 7 bases, with 18 bases left between them. Germline CDR1 and CDR2: SGHRS and YFSETQ. The CDR3 DNA is TGCGCCAGGAACTACCGAGACGAAGGTGAAAAACTGTTTTTT. Protein sequence: CARNYRDEGEKLFF.

This chain joins TRBV19 and TRBJ2-1; D perhaps matches TRBD1 (5 bases). With 8 bases removed from V and 4 bases from J, the gap between germline ends came to 9 bases. CDR1 LNHDA and CDR2 SQIVND come from the germline V gene (reference sequence). The CDR3 loop spans 12 amino acids. CDR3 loop: CASDQGYNEQFF. In nucleotides, the CDR3 is TGTGCCAGTGACCAGGGTTACAATGAGCAGTTCTTC. Full variable domain (missing parts from reference TRBV19 and TRBJ2-1): DGGITQSPKYLFRKEGQNVTLSCEQNLNHDAMYWYRQDPGQGLRLIYYSQIVNDFQKGDIAEGYSVSREKKESFPLTVTSAQKNPTAFYLCASDQGYNEQFFGPGTRLTVL.

The J gene is TRBJ2-1, the V gene TRBV30, with a possible D match to TRBD2 (6 bases). There are 14 residues in the CDR3. In germline, CDR1 is GTSNPN, CDR2 SVGIG (reference sequence). V dropped 3 bases and J dropped 8 bases, with 17 bases sitting between them. The chain's CDR3 is CAWRIPTSFHEQFF. The CDR3 DNA follows: TGTGCCTGGAGGATCCCGACTAGTTTTCATGAGCAGTTCTTC.

The chain recombines TRBV9 with TRBJ2-5, with D uncertain. The CDR3 runs to 14 residues. The V end lost 3 bases, the J end lost 2 bases, and 11 bases lay between the germline ends. Per germline, CDR1 SGDLS and CDR2 YYNGEE. The CDR3 sequence is CASSAHPDQETQYF. The CDR3 nucleotides are TGTGCCAGCAGCGCCCACCCGGATCAAGAGACCCAGTACTTC.

Comments on this clone: Other nucleotide sequences from this sample produce the same CDR3. CDR3 residues: CASRETGGNQPQHF. As DNA, the CDR3 is TGTGCCAGCAGGGAGACAGGGGGGAATCAGCCCCAGCATTTT. The rearrangement links TRBV6-1 to TRBJ1-5, with TRBD1 matching over 9 bases. The CDR3 covers 14 residues. The V segment lost 6 bases and the J segment 4 bases; nucleotides outside the gene matches: 4. The V gene's germline CDR1 is MNHNS and CDR2 SASEGT.

This clone has a single count. The chain links TRBV5-4 to TRBJ1-1; no clear D gene. This CDR3 is built from 14 residues. The V gene's germline CDR1 is SGHNT and CDR2 YYREEE (reference sequence). Trimming left V 5 bases short and J 6 bases short, with 17 bases between. As DNA, the CDR3 is TGTGCCAGCAGTCCTGGACTAACGGCCTCTGAAGCTTTCTTT. Protein sequence: CASSPGLTASEAFF.